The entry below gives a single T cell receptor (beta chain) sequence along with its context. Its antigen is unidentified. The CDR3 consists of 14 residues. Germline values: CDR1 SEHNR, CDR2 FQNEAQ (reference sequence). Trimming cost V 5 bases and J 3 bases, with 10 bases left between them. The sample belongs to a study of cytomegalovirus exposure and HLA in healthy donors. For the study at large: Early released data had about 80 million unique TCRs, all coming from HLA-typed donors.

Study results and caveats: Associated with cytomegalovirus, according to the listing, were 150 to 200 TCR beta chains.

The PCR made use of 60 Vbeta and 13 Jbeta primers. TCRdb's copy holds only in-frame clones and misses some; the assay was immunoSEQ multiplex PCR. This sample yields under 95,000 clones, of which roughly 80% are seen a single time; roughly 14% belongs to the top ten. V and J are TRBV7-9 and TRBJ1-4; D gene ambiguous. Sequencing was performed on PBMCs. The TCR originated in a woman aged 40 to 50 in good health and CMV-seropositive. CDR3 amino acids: CASSPQTSNEKLFF. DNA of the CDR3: TGTGCCAGCAGCCCTCAAACTTCTAATGAAAAACTGTTTTTT. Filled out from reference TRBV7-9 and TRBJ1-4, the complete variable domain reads DTGVSQNPRHKITKRGQNVTFRCDPISEHNRLYWYRQTLGQGPEFLTYFQNEAQLEKSRLLSDRFSAERPKGSFSTLEIQRTEQGDSAMYLCASSPQTSNEKLFFGSGTQLSVL.